The 30 T cell receptor beta chains in this list originate from one sample, sequenced in a study of blood T cell repertoires in COVID-19. Assay: immunoSEQ multiplex PCR; the TCRdb copy retains only in-frame clones and omits some. The sample carries 200,000 to 300,000 clones, roughly 84% recorded once. Material for sequencing was peripheral blood. The receptors shown here come from a man between 60 and 75 years old with acute or convalescent COVID-19.

This clone was seen a handful of times. The chain links TRBV12-3 or TRBV12-4 to TRBJ2-2; tentatively, D is TRBD1 (5 bases). The V end was cut by 8 bases, the J end by 3 bases, with 10 bases between. The CDR3 has 13 amino acids. CDR3 DNA: TGTGCCAGCCGCTTACAGGACACCGGGGAGCTGTTTTTT. This translates into CASRLQDTGELFF.

The gene calls are TRBV28 and TRBJ1-2; the D is unclear. V gave up 2 bases and J gave up 2 bases, with 6 bases separating them. Germline V gives CDR1 MDHEN, CDR2 SYDVKM. The CDR3 has 13 amino acids. The CDR3 spells CASSLDSNYGYTF. The CDR3 DNA reads TGTGCCAGCAGTTTAGACTCAAACTATGGCTACACCTTC.

Here the CDR3 reads CASSFPPNRGYGYTF. The CDR3 DNA reads TGTGCCAGCAGTTTCCCCCCCAACAGGGGGTATGGCTACACCTTC. The rearrangement uses TRBV28 and TRBJ1-2; 8 nucleotides match TRBD1. V trimming: 3 bases; J trimming: 5 bases; junction bases outside the gene matches: 8. Germline CDR1 is MDHEN and CDR2 is SYDVKM. The CDR3 has 15 amino acids.

This clone was found a few times. This chain connects TRBV18 to TRBJ1-1; TRBD1 matches 11 bases. J lost 1 base, V lost 0 bases, and 4 bases had no gene match. Germline V gene lookup returns CDR1 KGHSH and CDR2 LQKENI. The CDR3 loop spans 17 amino acids. The CDR3 protein is CASSPPTGTGGNTEAFF. DNA for the CDR3: TGTGCCAGCTCACCACCGACCGGGACAGGGGGGAACACTGAAGCTTTCTTT.

A remark on this clone: Compared with germline, one end of the junction differs, possibly owing to a read error. The chain carries TRBV19 and TRBJ2-7, with 11 positions matching TRBD2. This CDR3 is 15 amino acids long. In germline, CDR1 is LNHDA, CDR2 SQIVND (reference sequence). CDR3 residues: CASRIAGGPSYEQYF. CDR3 in DNA: TGTGCCAGTAGGATAGCGGGGGGGCCCTCCTACGAGCAGTACTTC.

The J gene is TRBJ1-1, the V gene TRBV5-5; the D gene is possibly TRBD1 (6 bases). The CDR3 is 17 residues long. V gave up 0 bases and J gave up 0 bases, with 15 bases separating them. The germline V gene encodes CDR1 SGHKS and CDR2 YYEKEE (reference sequence). CDR3 loop: CASSLGTTGLMNTEAFF. The CDR3 DNA reads TGTGCCAGCAGCTTGGGGACGACAGGCCTCATGAACACTGAAGCTTTCTTT.

The genes are TRBV2 and TRBJ1-6; maybe TRBD1 (6 bases). CDR1 is SNHLY and CDR2 is FYNNEI in the germline V gene. The CDR3 is 15 residues long. V lost 5 bases to trimming and J lost 4 bases, with 12 bases between them. CDR3 in DNA: TGTGCCAGCAGTATAGGACAGTTATATAATTCACCCCTCCACTTT. Translating gives CASSIGQLYNSPLHF.

This sequence joins TRBV28 and TRBJ2-6; TRBD1 is a possible D gene (5 bases). The CDR3 is made up of 16 amino acids. Germline V lookup: CDR1 MDHEN, CDR2 SYDVKM. The V gene lost 0 bases and the J gene lost 2 bases, with 8 bases spanning the gap. The CDR3 loop is CASSLWQGAGANVLTF. The CDR3 nucleotides read TGTGCCAGCAGTTTATGGCAAGGGGCTGGGGCCAACGTCCTGACTTTC.

The chain couples TRBV15 to TRBJ2-5, with D possibly TRBD1 on 6 matching bases. CDR1 and CDR2 from the germline V gene are LNHNV and YYDKDF (reference sequence). CDR3 length: 13 amino acids. V lost 6 bases and J 5 bases, leaving 13 bases between the germline ends. The CDR3 protein is CATRRQATETQYF. Written as DNA, the CDR3 is TGTGCCACCAGGCGACAGGCTACGGAGACCCAGTACTTC.

This clone was observed a few times. The same CDR3 can be traced to other DNA sequences in this sample. This chain uses TRBV29-1 with TRBJ2-3; D gene unclear. Deletions cut 1 base from V and 1 base from J, with 9 bases between. The germline CDR1 and CDR2 sequences are SQVTM and ANQGSEA. This CDR3 has 14 amino acids. Written as DNA, the CDR3 is TGCAGCGTTGAAGGCGGAAGAGGCACAGATACGCAGTATTTT. Protein: CSVEGGRGTDTQYF.

The V gene is TRBV29-1, the J gene TRBJ1-2; D perhaps matches TRBD1 (5 bases). The length of the CDR3 is 14 residues. V lost 7 bases and J lost 8, with 23 bases in between. In germline, CDR1 is SQVTM, CDR2 ANQGSEA. The DNA of the CDR3 is TGCAGCGCATTAAATCAAGGGGCGGCTAAAGGCTACACCTTC. As protein: CSALNQGAAKGYTF.

The chain has TRBV5-4 and TRBJ2-2; perhaps TRBD1 as D (5 bases). The germline V gene encodes CDR1 SGHNT and CDR2 YYREEE (reference sequence). The CDR3 runs 16 residues. Trimming removed 0 bases from V and 2 bases from J, with 11 bases in between. CDR3 loop: CASSLAPGPNTGELFF. The CDR3 DNA follows: TGTGCCAGCAGCTTGGCCCCAGGGCCTAACACCGGGGAGCTGTTTTTT.

The rearrangement links TRBV7-9 to TRBJ1-1; D remains unclear. Trimming left V 6 bases short and J 4 bases short, with 15 bases between. The germline CDR1 and CDR2 sequences are SEHNR and FQNEAQ (reference sequence). This CDR3 region has 14 residues. The CDR3 protein is CASSPGLRGTEAFF. The DNA of the CDR3 is TGTGCCAGCAGTCCCGGGCTACGGGGCACTGAAGCTTTCTTT.

The genes are TRBV6-4 and TRBJ2-2; D is ambiguous. This CDR3 region has 16 residues. The V and J ends lost 0 bases and 1 base respectively, with 9 bases between them. Germline CDR1 MRHNA, CDR2 SNTAGT. The CDR3 protein is CASSDSGQVNTGELFF. The CDR3 region has the DNA TGTGCCAGCAGTGACTCAGGTCAGGTGAACACCGGGGAGCTGTTTTTT.

The V call is TRBV4-1, the J call TRBJ2-1; tentative D call: TRBD2 (5 bases). There are 17 residues in the CDR3. The V end lost 0 bases, the J end lost 1 base, and 13 bases lay between the germline ends. CDR1 is MGHRA, CDR2 YSYEKL, per germline. CDR3 amino acids: CASSQDSRERSYNEQFF. CDR3 coding DNA: TGCGCCAGCAGCCAAGATTCGAGGGAAAGGTCCTACAATGAGCAGTTCTTC.

This chain joins TRBV5-4 and TRBJ2-1, with 13 bases fitting TRBD2. CDR3 length: 18 residues. Germline CDR1 and CDR2: SGHNT and YYREEE (reference sequence). J lost 2 bases, V lost 4 bases, and 9 bases had no gene match. CDR3: CASSIRTSGGLTYNEQFF. In nucleotides, the CDR3 is TGTGCCAGCAGCATACGGACTAGCGGGGGTCTCACCTACAATGAGCAGTTCTTC. The full variable domain, in which reference TRBV5-4 and TRBJ2-1 provide the parts outside the CDR3, is ETGVTQSPTHLIKTRGQQVTLRCSSQSGHNTVSWYQQALGQGPQFIFQYYREEENGRGNFPPRFSGLQFPNYSSELNVNALELDDSALYLCASSIRTSGGLTYNEQFFGPGTRLTVL.

The chain uses TRBV5-1 and TRBJ1-4; D might be TRBD1 (5 bases). Trimming took 0 bases from V and 8 from J, leaving 11 bases between them. Germline V gives CDR1 SGHRS, CDR2 YFSETQ. The CDR3 is 14 residues long. In DNA form, the CDR3 reads TGCGCCAGCAGCTTGGACGGGGGTGAAGAAAAACTGTTTTTT. As protein: CASSLDGGEEKLFF.

The gene calls are TRBV5-4 and TRBJ2-2; D unresolved. Germline V gives CDR1 SGHNT, CDR2 YYREEE (reference sequence). The CDR3 extends over 15 amino acids. V was shortened by 0 bases and J by 3 bases, with 9 bases between the two germline ends. CDR3 residues: CASSLERSDTGELFF. CDR3 bases: TGTGCCAGCAGCTTGGAAAGATCAGACACCGGGGAGCTGTTTTTT. Full variable domain (rest looked up from reference TRBV5-4 and TRBJ2-2): ETGVTQSPTHLIKTRGQQVTLRCSSQSGHNTVSWYQQALGQGPQFIFQYYREEENGRGNFPPRFSGLQFPNYSSELNVNALELDDSALYLCASSLERSDTGELFFGEGSRLTVL.

This clone was observed a single time. V and J are TRBV7-2 and TRBJ2-1; TRBD2 matches 12 bases. The ends lost 4 bases at V and 3 bases at J; junction bases unmatched: 4. The CDR3 totals 16 residues. Germline CDR1 is SGHTA and CDR2 is FQGNSA. CDR3 nucleotide sequence: TGTGCCAGCAGCTCGGGACTAGCGGGCCTCTACAATGAGCAGTTCTTC. As protein: CASSSGLAGLYNEQFF.

This clone turned up a few times. This chain uses TRBV5-1 with TRBJ1-2; D gene unclear. In germline, CDR1 is SGHRS, CDR2 YFSETQ. V lost 0 bases and J lost 0, with 6 bases in between. The CDR3 length is 14 residues. The CDR3: CASSLDNTNYGYTF. CDR3 nucleotide sequence: TGCGCCAGCAGCTTGGACAACACTAACTATGGCTACACCTTC.

This clone was observed once. The chain recombines TRBV12-3 or TRBV12-4 with TRBJ1-2; 8 positions agree with TRBD1. This CDR3 region has 12 residues. J was trimmed by 7 bases and V by 6 bases; bases with no gene match: 4. CDR3 nucleotide sequence: TGTGCCAGCAGCCGACAGGGGTCTGGCTACACCTTC. It translates to CASSRQGSGYTF.

The table lists this clone with a count of one. The rearrangement joins TRBV4-1 to TRBJ2-5, with D hard to call. V lost 1 base, J lost 4 bases, and 10 bases lay in between. Germline V CDR1 and CDR2: MGHRA, YSYEKL. This CDR3 has 14 residues. CDR3 amino acids: CASSQAVNRETQYF. DNA for the CDR3: TGCGCCAGCAGCCAAGCAGTAAACAGAGAGACCCAGTACTTC.

The chain is built from TRBV7-9 and TRBJ1-4; 7 bases fit TRBD1. There are 15 residues in the CDR3. Losses at the gene ends were 5 bases for V and 5 bases for J; bases not matched to a gene: 8. Per the germline V gene, CDR1 is SEHNR and CDR2 is FQNEAQ (reference sequence). The CDR3 protein is CASSATPGQNEKLFF. CDR3 in DNA: TGTGCCAGCAGCGCCACCCCGGGACAGAATGAAAAACTGTTTTTT.

This clone has more than one count but fewer than ten. The genes are TRBV5-1 and TRBJ2-7; possibly TRBD1 for D (6 bases). This CDR3 contains 15 residues. V was shortened by 0 bases and J by 1 base, with 11 bases between the two germline ends. Germline-derived CDR1 and CDR2 are SGHRS and YFSETQ. The CDR3 DNA is TGCGCCAGCAGCTTGGATCAGGGGCCTTCCTACGAGCAGTACTTC. Amino acid sequence: CASSLDQGPSYEQYF.

The chain couples TRBV4-1 to TRBJ2-7; TRBD2 matches 8 bases. Germline CDR1 and CDR2: MGHRA and YSYEKL. V lost 0 bases and J lost 2; bases outside the gene matches: 3. The CDR3 sequence is 15 residues long. The chain's CDR3 is CASSQEALAAYEQYF. In DNA form, the CDR3 reads TGCGCCAGCAGCCAAGAGGCACTAGCGGCCTACGAGCAGTACTTC.

In this sample, this clone turned up a few times. This rearrangement joins TRBV5-1 to TRBJ2-2; TRBD1 agrees at 8 bases. This CDR3 is 14 amino acids long. Germline assignment: CDR1 SGHRS and CDR2 YFSETQ. With V trimmed by 6 bases and J by 4 bases, 5 bases remained unmatched. As DNA, the CDR3 is TGCGCCAGCATATTCGGACAGGGCACCGGGGAGCTGTTTTTT. It translates to CASIFGQGTGELFF.

The rearrangement links TRBV19 to TRBJ2-1; 12 bases line up with TRBD2. This CDR3 is 17 amino acids long. The ends lost 4 bases at V and 10 bases at J; junction bases unmatched: 14. CDR1 and CDR2 (germline): LNHDA, SQIVND (reference sequence). The CDR3 DNA sequence: TGTGCCAGTAGTAACCTAGCGGGAGGGTACCGTGGTGTGGAGCAGTTCTTC. Its protein product is CASSNLAGGYRGVEQFF.

As to this clone: The same CDR3 can be traced to other DNA sequences in this sample. The chain recombines TRBV5-1 with TRBJ2-2, with D possibly TRBD1 on 5 matching bases. Per germline, CDR1 SGHRS and CDR2 YFSETQ. V was shortened by 0 bases and J by 4 bases, with 7 bases between the two germline ends. CDR3 length: 14 amino acids. The CDR3 region is CASSLGTLTGELFF. The CDR3 region has the DNA TGCGCCAGCAGCTTGGGGACACTCACCGGGGAGCTGTTTTTT.

The CDR3 DNA follows: TGTGCCAGCAGTTTTGACAGGGAGCAGTTCTTC. Protein product: CASSFDREQFF. This chain joins TRBV28 and TRBJ2-1; a weak D match, TRBD1 (6 bases). Germline assignment: CDR1 MDHEN and CDR2 SYDVKM. The V end was cut by 3 bases, the J end by 10 bases, with 7 bases between. This CDR3 is 11 amino acids long. The full variable domain, in which reference TRBV28 and TRBJ2-1 provide the parts outside the CDR3, is DVKVTQSSRYLVKRTGEKVFLECVQDMDHENMFWYRQDPGLGLRLIYFSYDVKMKEKGDIPEGYSVSREKKERFSLILESASTNQTSMYLCASSFDREQFFGPGTRLTVL.

The chain carries TRBV5-1 and TRBJ2-7; 7 bases are a match to TRBD2. Trimming removed 0 bases from V and 4 bases from J; junction bases left unmatched: 7. The CDR3 length is 15 residues. Germline CDR1 and CDR2: SGHRS and YFSETQ. The CDR3, as DNA: TGCGCCAGCAGCTTGGGCCTAGCGGCCCTATACGAGCAGTACTTC. Translating it yields CASSLGLAALYEQYF.